Listed here are 10 T cell receptor beta chains from one sample, sequenced in a study of blood T cells in healthy people across ages. A second PCR of about 7 to 11 cycles used a sample-barcoded 5' primer and a J-beta primer mix. TCRdb analysed the 5' RACE reads with MiXCR anew, one entry per CDR3 protein. This repertoire shows about 780,000 distinct CDR3 sequences, about 62% found once; its top ten account for 28%. The specimen was blood. The source of these receptors is a man aged 30 to 45 in good health.

The chain employs TRBV5-1 and TRBJ2-1; 10 bases fit TRBD1. Trimming at V came to 4 bases and at J to 6 bases, leaving 7 bases not matched to a gene. Germline V CDR1 and CDR2: SGHRS, YFSETQ. The CDR3 loop spans 15 amino acids. The CDR3 region is CASSTGQGDSNEQFF. The DNA of the CDR3 is TGCGCCAGCAGCACCGGACAGGGGGACTCCAATGAGCAGTTCTTC.

A single count supports this clonotype. The CDR3 region is CASSQGGLASDTQYF. As DNA, the CDR3 is TGTGCCAGCAGTCAAGGGGGACTAGCGTCCGATACGCAGTATTTT. The chain couples TRBV7-3 to TRBJ2-3; 10 bases fit TRBD2. The CDR3 consists of 15 residues. The junction had 9 bases not matched to a gene; V was cut back by 6 bases and J by 6 bases. Germline V CDR1 and CDR2: SGHTA, FQGTGA.

The V gene is TRBV4-3, the J gene TRBJ1-2; no clear D. Trimming removed 3 bases from V and 3 bases from J, with 8 bases in between. Per germline, CDR1 LGHNA and CDR2 YSLEER. The CDR3 runs to 13 residues. This chain's CDR3 is CASSQTDYYGYTF. CDR3 in DNA: TGCGCCAGCAGCCAGACGGACTACTATGGCTACACCTTC.

The chain is built from TRBV6-1 and TRBJ2-5; 7 nucleotides match TRBD1. CDR1 and CDR2 from the germline V gene are MNHNS and SASEGT. The CDR3 sequence is 10 residues long. CDR3 bases: TGTTCGACAGGGTGGGAGACCCAGTACTTC. Translating gives CSTGWETQYF.

This clonotype was found once. The rearrangement uses TRBV6-2 or TRBV6-3 and TRBJ2-3; TRBD1 might be the D (5 bases). Trimming stripped 6 bases from V and 6 bases from J, with 10 bases between. CDR1 is MNHEY, CDR2 SVGEGT, per germline. This CDR3 has 12 residues. The CDR3 coding sequence is TGTGCCAGCAGCCAGGGTTGGGATACGCAGTATTTT. Translating it yields CASSQGWDTQYF.

In regard to this clonotype: At one boundary the junction diverges from the germline segment, which might be a read error. This chain uses TRBV28 with TRBJ2-5, with D perhaps TRBD2 (7 bases). The germline V gene encodes CDR1 MDHEN and CDR2 SYDVKM. The CDR3 covers 14 residues. In nucleotides, the CDR3 is TGTGCCAGCAGGGAGGGGGGGCTACAAGAGGCCCAGTACTTC. Translated, it gives CASREGGLQEAQYF.

The chain combines TRBV11-1 with TRBJ2-3; D tentatively fits TRBD1 or TRBD2 (5 bases each). The CDR3 length is 16 residues. Germline CDR1 is SGHAT and CDR2 is FQDESV (reference sequence). V shed 4 bases and J shed 2 bases, with 16 bases lying between them. CDR3 region: CASSSADIWYTDTQYF. In DNA, the CDR3 is TGTGCCAGCAGCTCAGCGGACATCTGGTACACAGATACGCAGTATTTT.

V and J are TRBV5-1 and TRBJ1-6; 7 nucleotides align to TRBD1. The ends lost 5 bases at V and 7 bases at J; junction bases unmatched: 9. This CDR3 spans 15 amino acids. The germline CDR1 and CDR2 sequences are SGHRS and YFSETQ. DNA for the CDR3: TGCGCCAGCAGTCCTGACGGGACAGTAAATTCACCCCTCCACTTT. This codes for CASSPDGTVNSPLHF.

The genes are TRBV7-2 and TRBJ2-7; 9 nucleotides agree with TRBD1. The CDR3 consists of 14 residues. The germline CDR1 and CDR2 sequences are SGHTA and FQGNSA. The J segment lost 12 bases and the V segment lost 5 bases, leaving 14 bases of the junction unmatched. In nucleotides, the CDR3 is TGTGCCAGCAGCCCAGGGGGTGGGGACAGGGTTCGGTACTTC. It yields the protein CASSPGGGDRVRYF. Combining the CDR3 with reference TRBV7-2 and TRBJ2-7 gives the whole variable domain GAGVSQSPSNKVTEKGKDVELRCDPISGHTALYWYRQSLGQGLEFLIYFQGNSAPDKSGLPSDRFSAERTGGSVSTLTIQRTQQEDSAVYLCASSPGGGDRVRYFGPGTRLTVT.

This clonotype was counted at least ten times. The chain employs TRBV7-9 and TRBJ1-1; D possibly corresponds to TRBD1 (6 bases). The V end was cut by 5 bases, the J end by 4 bases, with 14 bases between. This CDR3 has 14 residues. The V gene's germline CDR1 is SEHNR and CDR2 FQNEAQ (reference sequence). CDR3 residues: CASSLGAGATEAFF. The CDR3 DNA follows: TGTGCCAGCAGCCTCGGGGCGGGGGCCACTGAAGCTTTCTTT.